Shown below are 7 T cell receptor beta chains from a single sample sequenced in a study of T-cell memory formation after mild COVID-19. One entry per CDR3 protein, called by TCRdb with MiXCR from the 5' RACE reads. The sample consists of about 560,000 distinct CDR3 sequences, 17% of them appearing once. The sample consisted of PBMCs or a T cell subset sorted from them (not recorded which). The origin of the receptors is an adult woman who had mild COVID-19 (a few samples of this study predate the infection). Cell type and time point are not known.

The V and J genes are TRBV6-6 and TRBJ1-5; 8 positions agree with TRBD1. Germline CDR1 and CDR2: MNHNY and SVGAGI (reference sequence). The CDR3 is 15 amino acids. V shed 5 bases and J 3 bases; nucleotides not matched to a gene: 6. DNA for the CDR3: TGTGCCAGCAGTCTGGACAGGGCGAACAATCAGCCCCAGCATTTT. This codes for CASSLDRANNQPQHF.

The CDR3 region is CSVATVRIQISEAFF. The CDR3 DNA follows: TGCAGCGTAGCCACCGTCAGGATTCAAATCTCTGAAGCTTTCTTT. The chain links TRBV29-1 to TRBJ1-1; D ambiguous. The V gene lost 6 bases and the J gene lost 6 bases, with 23 bases spanning the gap. The CDR3 is 15 residues long. Germline assignment: CDR1 SQVTM and CDR2 ANQGSEA.

J is TRBJ2-1 and V is TRBV5-1; no definite D call. The CDR3 has 15 amino acids. Trimming stripped 0 bases from V and 4 bases from J, with 11 bases between. Germline V CDR1 and CDR2: SGHRS, YFSETQ. The CDR3 nucleotides read TGCGCCAGCAGCTTGGCCTTCGACAAATACAATGAGCAGTTCTTC. Residues: CASSLAFDKYNEQFF. Supplemented by reference TRBV5-1 and TRBJ2-1, the full variable domain reads KAGVTQTPRYLIKTRGQQVTLSCSPISGHRSVSWYQQTPGQGLQFLFEYFSETQRNKGNFPGRFSGRQFSNSRSEMNVSTLELGDSALYLCASSLAFDKYNEQFFGPGTRLTVL.

In its sample, this clonotype was seen a few times. This chain connects TRBV5-1 to TRBJ1-6; TRBD1 matches at 8 bases. The J segment lost 7 bases and the V segment lost 0 bases, leaving 3 bases of the junction unmatched. Germline CDR1 and CDR2: SGHRS and YFSETQ. This CDR3 spans 15 amino acids. As DNA, the CDR3 is TGCGCCAGCAGCTTGGACCGGGACAGGAATTCACCCCTCCACTTT. Protein product: CASSLDRDRNSPLHF.

The chain joins TRBV23-1 to TRBJ2-7; 8 bases map to TRBD1. TRBV23-1 is marked as an open reading frame, function uncertain. The CDR3 length is 18 residues. V lost 0 bases, J lost 1 base, and 11 bases stayed unmatched. The DNA for the CDR3 is TGCGCCAGCAGTCAATCGGACGACCGACAGGGGAGGTCCTACGAGCAGTACTTC. Translating gives CASSQSDDRQGRSYEQYF.

This chain uses TRBV5-1 with TRBJ1-1; maybe TRBD1 (5 bases). The length of the CDR3 is 15 residues. V was cut by 1 base and J by 1 base, with 11 bases left in between. Looked up from germline, CDR1 is SGHRS and CDR2 is YFSETQ. Written as DNA, the CDR3 is TGCGCCAGCAGCTTGTCAGGGAAACGGAACACTGAAGCTTTCTTT. As protein: CASSLSGKRNTEAFF.

There are a few counts of this clonotype. V is TRBV3-1 and J is TRBJ1-1; 8 positions match TRBD1. Germline V gene lookup returns CDR1 LGHDT and CDR2 YNNKEL (reference sequence). The CDR3 spans 16 residues. V was clipped by 1 base and J by 5 bases; unmatched bases: 9. CDR3 amino acids: CASSQGLGQGRTEAFF. CDR3 coding DNA: TGTGCCAGCAGCCAAGGCCTCGGACAGGGCAGAACTGAAGCTTTCTTT.